This T cell receptor (beta chain) stems from a study of T cells in Graves' hyperthyroidism and ophthalmopathy. For the study at large: Upon initial diagnosis and before any treatment, peripheral blood was collected. Study conclusions and caveats: The blood repertoire included most of the expanded thyroid clonotypes above 0.001.

The CDR3 sequence is 11 residues long. Between the trimmed V and J ends, which lost 2 bases and 11 bases, there was a span of 8 bases. Per germline, CDR1 KGHSH and CDR2 LQKENI. This clonotype was observed at least ten times. Its antigen is not known. Fresh peripheral blood, around 10 ml, yielded the PBMCs. There were TCR beta CDR3 regions amplified from RNA transcripts. The TCR CDR3 was amplified in a first-round RT-PCR using the HTBI primer set. TCRdb processed the multiplex PCR reads anew with MiXCR; each CDR3 protein has one entry. The repertoire consists of more than 350,000 distinct CDR3 sequences, with around 15% occurring once and the leading ten covering 15% to 20%.

The rearrangement joins TRBV18 to TRBJ2-3; D unclear. Sequencing was carried out using blood. This sequence was found in a woman between 55 and 75 years old with Graves' ophthalmopathy. Written as DNA, the CDR3 is TGTGCCAGCTCACCAATGGGCATGCAGTATTTT. Translated: CASSPMGMQYF. Variable domain in full (rest from reference TRBV18 and TRBJ2-3): NAGVMQNPRHLVRRRGQEARLRCSPMKGHSHVYWYRQLPEEGLKFMVYLQKENIIDESGMPKERFSAEFPKEGPSILRIQQVVRGDSAAYFCASSPMGMQYFGPGTRLTVL.